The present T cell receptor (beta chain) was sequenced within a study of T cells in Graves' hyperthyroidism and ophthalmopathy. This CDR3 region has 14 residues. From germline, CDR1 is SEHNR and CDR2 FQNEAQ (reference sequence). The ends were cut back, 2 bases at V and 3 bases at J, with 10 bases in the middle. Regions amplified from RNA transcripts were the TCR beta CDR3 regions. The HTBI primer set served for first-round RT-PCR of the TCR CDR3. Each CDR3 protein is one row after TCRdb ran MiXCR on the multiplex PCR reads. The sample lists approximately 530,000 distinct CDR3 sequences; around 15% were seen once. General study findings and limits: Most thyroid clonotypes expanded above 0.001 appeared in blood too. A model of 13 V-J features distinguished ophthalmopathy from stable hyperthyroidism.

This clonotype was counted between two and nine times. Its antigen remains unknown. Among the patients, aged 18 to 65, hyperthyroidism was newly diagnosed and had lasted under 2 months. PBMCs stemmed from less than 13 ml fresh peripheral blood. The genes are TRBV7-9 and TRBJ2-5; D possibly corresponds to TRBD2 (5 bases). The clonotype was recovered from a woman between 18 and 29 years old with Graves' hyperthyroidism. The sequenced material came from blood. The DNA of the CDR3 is TGTGCCAGCAGCTTACCCGGGAATGAAGAGACCCAGTACTTC. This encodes CASSLPGNEETQYF.